Sequencing of this TCR beta chain was carried out in a study of T-cell reconstitution after alpha-beta-depleted transplantation in children. Preparation of the TCRbeta library involved a method that used unique molecular identifiers. One entry per CDR3 protein results from TCRdb running MiXCR on the PCR reads. The table includes 700,000 or so distinct CDR3 sequences, around 12% detected once. The CDR3 runs to 15 residues. CDR1 is MGHDK and CDR2 is SYGVNS in the germline V gene. V was pared by 3 bases and J by 5 bases, with 14 bases between. The TCR originated in a girl aged 2-10 years with congenital amegakaryocytic thrombocytopenia, due to receive a stem cell transplant. The chain has TRBV25-1 and TRBJ2-1, with D unclear. The specimen was PBMCs, collected before TCRalphabeta/CD19-depleted stem cell transplant. CDR3 protein: CASSEPRGGDNEQFF. CDR3 nucleotide sequence: TGTGCCAGCAGTGAGCCCCGCGGCGGAGACAATGAGCAGTTCTTC.